A selection of T cell receptor beta chains follows, all from one sample in a study of blood T cells in healthy people across ages. TCRdb re-called the 5' RACE reads with MiXCR, one entry per CDR3 protein. This table has around 870,000 distinct CDR3 sequences, 29% appearing once. The specimen was blood. These receptors were collected from a woman of 80 years or more in good health. Both conserved end residues are part of each CDR3. D genes are given only for firm matches. Size is stated for part of the rows, as once, few or many counts, or as a class when the clone is expanded.

v_gene	j_gene	abundance	d_gene	CDR3nt	CDR3aa
TRBV7-9	TRBJ2-1	once	NA	TGTGCCAGCAGCTTAGGACCAGGGTTGTACAATGAGCAGTTCTTC	CASSLGPGLYNEQFF
TRBV6-6	TRBJ1-6	few	NA	TGTGCCAGCAGTCCGGGACCGCGAGAGGGAAATTCACCCCTCCACTTT	CASSPGPREGNSPLHF
TRBV29-1	TRBJ2-3	many	NA	TGCAGCGTAGAGACAGGAGTAGATACGCAGTATTTT	CSVETGVDTQYF
TRBV10-3	TRBJ1-2	many	TRBD1	TGTGCCATCAGAGGTGCAGGGGGCGACGGAGTGAACTATGGCTACACCTTC	CAIRGAGGDGVNYGYTF
TRBV27	TRBJ2-1	many	TRBD2	TGTGCCAGCAGTTCCTACCTGGGACTAGCGGGGGGGAGCTCCTACAATGAGCAGTTCTTC	CASSSYLGLAGGSSYNEQFF
TRBV2	TRBJ1-2	few	TRBD1	TGTGCCAGCAGCGGGACAGGGGGATTCTATGGCTACACCTTC	CASSGTGGFYGYTF
TRBV6-5	TRBJ1-5	few	NA	TGTGCCAGCAGTCGGTCGGGGAGCGACAATCAGCCCCAGCATTTT	CASSRSGSDNQPQHF
TRBV28	TRBJ2-7	NA	TRBD1	TGTGCCAGCAGCCGTCCCGGGACAGGGAAGTACGAGCAGTACTTC	CASSRPGTGKYEQYF
TRBV6-2/TRBV6-3	TRBJ2-1	few	NA	TGTGCCAGCAGCCCGTTCCTAGGTGAGCAGTTCTTC	CASSPFLGEQFF
TRBV7-6	TRBJ1-2	few	TRBD1	TGTGCCAGCAGCCCGACAATTGGACAGGTTTACGATGGCTACACCTTC	CASSPTIGQVYDGYTF
TRBV24-1	TRBJ2-5	NA	TRBD1	TGTGCCACCAGTGACCCGGGACAGGGTGAAGAGACCCAGTACTTC	CATSDPGQGEETQYF
TRBV24-1	TRBJ2-1	many	TRBD1	TGTGCCACCAGTGAAACCGGGACAGGGCCCAATGAGCAGTTCTTC	CATSETGTGPNEQFF
TRBV20-1	TRBJ1-2	few	NA	TGCAGTGCTAACCCGCTAACGGAGAGGGCCAGGGATTATGGCTACACCTTC	CSANPLTERARDYGYTF
TRBV19	TRBJ2-1	once	NA	TGTGCCAGTACGACGAGGAACTCCTACAATGAGCAGTTCTTC	CASTTRNSYNEQFF
TRBV30	TRBJ1-5	few	TRBD1	TGTGCCTGGAGTGCGGACAGGATAAATCAGCCCCAGCATTTT	CAWSADRINQPQHF
TRBV12-3/TRBV12-4	TRBJ1-6	few	NA	TGTGCCAGCAGTTTGACCGCTGCGGATCCCCTCCACTTT	CASSLTAADPLHF
TRBV7-2	TRBJ2-1	NA	TRBD2	TGTGCCAGCAGCTCCCAACGGATAGCGGGATTAGGCAATGAGCAGTTCTTC	CASSSQRIAGLGNEQFF
TRBV2	TRBJ2-5	few	TRBD1	TGTGCCAGCAATCCACAGGGGATCCAAGAGACCCAGTACTTC	CASNPQGIQETQYF
TRBV12-3/TRBV12-4	TRBJ1-2	many	TRBD1	TGTGCCAGCAGTAGGGACAGGGGACGTGGCTACACCTTC	CASSRDRGRGYTF
TRBV3-1	TRBJ2-4	many	NA	TGTGCCAGCAGCCAAAAGCAGGGGCCCAAAAACATTCAGTACTTC	CASSQKQGPKNIQYF
TRBV7-9	TRBJ2-2	few	NA	TGTGCCAGCAGCTTCTCGATCGACACCGGGGAGCTGTTTTTT	CASSFSIDTGELFF
TRBV29-1	TRBJ2-5	many	NA	TGCAGCGTTGACAGGGGCAACGCCCAGTACTTC	CSVDRGNAQYF
TRBV7-2	TRBJ2-2	NA	NA	TGTGCCAGCAGCTTAGGTTCTAGCTGGGGCGGGGAGCTGTTTTTT	CASSLGSSWGGELFF
TRBV10-3	TRBJ2-1	NA	TRBD2	TGTGCCATCAGCGAGTCTACGGGGGGATCCTACAATGAGCAGTTCTTC	CAISESTGGSYNEQFF
TRBV7-2	TRBJ1-1	NA	NA	TGTGCCAGCAGCTTCGCGGGGGCGGGCACTGAAGCTTTCTTT	CASSFAGAGTEAFF
TRBV7-2	TRBJ1-5	many	TRBD1	TGTGCCAGCAGATTGGAAGGGACAGGGAACCAGCCCCAGCATTTT	CASRLEGTGNQPQHF
TRBV6-4	TRBJ1-4	NA	NA	TGTGCCAGCAGTGAAACCTTCGGTGGGAGCATTACAACTAATGAAAAACTGTTTTTT	CASSETFGGSITTNEKLFF
TRBV7-2	TRBJ2-5	many	NA	TGTGCCAGCAGCTTAGCGAGGGGAGCCCAAGAGACCCAGTACTTC	CASSLARGAQETQYF
TRBV7-2	TRBJ1-1	NA	TRBD1	TGTGCCAGCAGCTCAGACAGGGGCCCTGAAGCTTTCTTT	CASSSDRGPEAFF
TRBV12-3/TRBV12-4	TRBJ2-3	NA	TRBD2	TGTGCCAGCAGTCCTACCGGGACTAGCGGAGATACGCAGTATTTT	CASSPTGTSGDTQYF
TRBV7-2	TRBJ2-3	many	NA	TGTGCCAGCAGCTCCGACTTCTCAGATACGCAGTATTTT	CASSSDFSDTQYF
TRBV5-4	TRBJ1-2	many	NA	TGTGCCAGCAGCAACCCGGGCTCCTATGGCTACACCTTC	CASSNPGSYGYTF
TRBV6-1	TRBJ2-7	many	TRBD1	TGTGCCAGCAGAGCAACCGGGACAGGATTTCCCTACGAGCAGTACTTC	CASRATGTGFPYEQYF
TRBV20-1	TRBJ2-1	NA	TRBD2	TGCAGTGCTAGAGATCGTTGGACTAGCGATGAGCAGTTCTTC	CSARDRWTSDEQFF
TRBV6-5	TRBJ2-1	few	TRBD2	TGTGCCAGCAGTTACCTAGGACTAGCGGGGGGGAGATTAAATGAGCAGTTCTTC	CASSYLGLAGGRLNEQFF
TRBV20-1	TRBJ2-1	NA	TRBD2	TGCAGTGCTAGAGCTCTAGGCGGGAGACACGATGAGCAGTTCTTC	CSARALGGRHDEQFF
TRBV30	TRBJ2-5	NA	TRBD1	TGTGCCTGGGACAGGGGACTCCAAGAGACCCAGTACTTC	CAWDRGLQETQYF
TRBV6-1	TRBJ2-5	many	NA	TGTGCCAGCAGAAAAACAGGGATTGAGACCCAGTACTTC	CASRKTGIETQYF
TRBV19	TRBJ2-1	NA	TRBD1	TGTGCCAGTAGCCGGACCGGGACAGGGGCCCCCAATGAGCAGTTCTTC	CASSRTGTGAPNEQFF
TRBV30	TRBJ1-5	NA	NA	TGTGCCTGGAGTGCCCGCCCCGAGCAGCCCCAGCATTTT	CAWSARPEQPQHF
TRBV20-1	TRBJ2-5	many	TRBD1	TGCAGTGCTGGGGACAGGCAAGAGACCCAGTACTTC	CSAGDRQETQYF
TRBV20-1	TRBJ2-1	many	NA	TGCAGTGTAAGAAGGGGCGGCCAGTTCTTC	CSVRRGGQFF
TRBV7-2	TRBJ2-7	NA	NA	TGTGCCAGCAGCTTTTGGGGGAACCAACTATACAATGAGCAGTACTTC	CASSFWGNQLYNEQYF
TRBV28	TRBJ2-5	many	TRBD1	TGTGCCAGCAGTTTGCTCGGGACAGCCCAAGAGACCCAGTACTTC	CASSLLGTAQETQYF
TRBV5-1	TRBJ2-5	many	NA	TGCGCCAGCAGCTTGGATCGGGCAGGCGAAGAGACCCAGTACTTC	CASSLDRAGEETQYF
TRBV7-9	TRBJ2-5	NA	NA	TGTGCCAGCAGCTTAGGGTTGACCGCCAGTCAAGAGACCCAGTACTTC	CASSLGLTASQETQYF
TRBV4-1	TRBJ1-5	few	NA	TGCGCCAGCAGCCAAGATTCTTCGAGGGCAAGGGCCCAGCATTTT	CASSQDSSRARAQHF